The rows below give T cell receptor beta chains drawn from one sample of a study of T cells in Graves' hyperthyroidism and ophthalmopathy. TCRdb reprocessed the multiplex PCR reads via MiXCR and lists one record per CDR3 protein. The sample holds roughly 580,000 distinct CDR3 sequences; roughly 13% are singletons and the top ten take around 5.4%. The sequenced material came from blood. The receptors shown here come from a woman aged 25 to 39 with Graves' hyperthyroidism that later progressed to Graves' ophthalmopathy. Each CDR3 is given with its conserved first and last residue. A D gene is named only where the DNA matches it firmly. Clone size is not always given. Where it is, it says once, few, many or a class for expanded clones.

>few|TRBJ1-4|-|TRBV10-3
CAISPGEKLFF
TGTGCCATTTCCCCGGGTGAAAAACTGTTTTTT
>many|TRBJ2-7|TRBD1|TRBV5-1
CASKPGQGTSYEQYF
TGCGCCAGCAAACCGGGACAGGGAACGTCGTACGAGCAGTACTTC
>-|TRBJ2-1|TRBD1|TRBV7-2
CASSTDREQFF
TGTGCCAGCAGCACGGACAGGGAGCAGTTCTTC
>many|TRBJ2-1|-|TRBV6-1
CASRPAWNEQFF
TGTGCCAGCAGACCAGCTTGGAATGAGCAGTTCTTC
>many|TRBJ2-3|TRBD2|TRBV19
CAMLQGTSASTDTQYF
TGTGCCATGCTACAGGGGACTAGCGCATCCACAGATACGCAGTATTTT
>many|TRBJ2-5|TRBD1|TRBV27
CASSSGTGNAETQYF
TGTGCCAGCAGTAGCGGGACAGGGAATGCGGAGACCCAGTACTTC
>few|TRBJ2-7|-|TRBV7-3
CTSSPSPLEAAYEQYF
TGTACCAGCAGCCCCTCCCCCTTGGAGGCAGCCTACGAGCAGTACTTC
>many|TRBJ1-1|-|TRBV11-2
CASSLGHGGKNTEAFF
TGTGCCAGCAGCTTAGGTCATGGTGGGAAGAACACTGAAGCTTTCTTT
>few|TRBJ1-1|-|TRBV20-1
CSACTPSRHTEAFF
TGCAGTGCTTGTACGCCGTCCCGTCACACTGAAGCTTTCTTT
>many|TRBJ2-6|-|TRBV11-3
CASSSGAFLGSGANVLTF
TGTGCCAGCAGCTCTGGGGCCTTCCTGGGCTCTGGGGCCAACGTCCTGACTTTC
>-|TRBJ1-2|-|TRBV14
CASSPGWNFISTGYTF
TGTGCCAGCAGTCCAGGCTGGAATTTTATTTCCACTGGCTACACCTTC
>many|TRBJ2-1|-|TRBV7-2
CASSLDLGVFNEQFF
TGTGCCAGCAGCTTAGATCTGGGGGTCTTCAATGAGCAGTTCTTC
>many|TRBJ2-1|-|TRBV27
CASSLSAGDEQFF
TGTGCCAGCAGTTTATCAGCAGGGGATGAGCAGTTCTTC
>many|TRBJ2-1|TRBD2|TRBV6-2/TRBV6-3
CASSYFWGEGRNEQFF
TGTGCCAGCAGTTATTTTTGGGGGGAGGGCCGCAATGAGCAGTTCTTC
>many|TRBJ1-4|-|TRBV25-1
CASSESRGPNEKLFF
TGTGCCAGCAGTGAATCGCGGGGGCCGAATGAAAAACTGTTTTTT
>many|TRBJ2-1|TRBD2|TRBV20-1
CSATSGTSYNEQFF
TGCAGTGCCACAAGCGGGACCTCCTACAATGAGCAGTTCTTC
>few|TRBJ2-1|-|TRBV29-1
CSASSGGGNAQFF
TGCAGCGCTAGCTCGGGAGGGGGCAATGCGCAGTTCTTC
>-|TRBJ2-7|-|TRBV15
CATSGPADKSYEQYF
TGTGCCACCAGCGGACCTGCGGACAAATCATACGAGCAGTACTTC
>many|TRBJ1-1|-|TRBV5-1
CASSLEGTLNTEAFF
TGCGCCAGCAGCTTGGAGGGGACATTGAACACTGAAGCTTTCTTT
>-|TRBJ1-5|-|TRBV12-3/TRBV12-4
CASSFNFNQPRHF
TGTGCCAGCAGTTTCAACTTTAATCAGCCCCGGCATTTT
>many|TRBJ1-2|-|TRBV19
CASTGGTPLTGYTF
TGTGCCAGTACCGGCGGGACTCCCCTTACGGGCTACACCTTC
>many|TRBJ1-1|-|TRBV24-1
CATSDLMNRRAFF
TGTGCCACCAGTGATTTGATGAACCGAAGGGCTTTCTTT
>many|TRBJ2-3|TRBD1|TRBV27
CASSLSRGQILTDTQYF
TGTGCCAGCAGTCTCAGTAGGGGACAGATACTCACAGATACGCAGTATTTT
>-|TRBJ2-7|TRBD1|TRBV18
CASSPGGQGSYEQYF
TGTGCCAGCTCACCTGGGGGACAGGGATCCTACGAGCAGTACTTC
>-|TRBJ2-1|TRBD2|TRBV2
CASSWTSVDEQFF
TGTGCCAGCAGCTGGACTAGTGTCGATGAGCAGTTCTTC
>few|TRBJ2-7|TRBD1|TRBV6-5
CASSNPGQGAYEQYF
TGTGCCAGCAGTAACCCGGGACAGGGGGCCTACGAGCAGTACTTC
>many|TRBJ1-1|TRBD1|TRBV20-1
CSARDPGTGDPEAFF
TGCAGTGCTAGAGATCCCGGGACAGGGGACCCTGAAGCTTTCTTT
>-|TRBJ2-5|TRBD2|TRBV29-1
CSVDLAGQTQYF
TGCAGCGTGGATCTAGCGGGACAGACCCAGTACTTC
>few|TRBJ1-5|-|TRBV27
CTSSFGVTGNQPQHF
TGTACCAGCAGTTTTGGGGTCACTGGCAATCAGCCCCAGCATTTT
>-|TRBJ2-3|TRBD2|TRBV30
CAERGGGTDTQYF
TGTGCCGAACGGGGGGGGGGCACAGATACGCAGTATTTT
>-|TRBJ2-5|-|TRBV20-1
CSARDLEETQYF
TGCAGTGCTAGAGATCTAGAAGAGACCCAGTACTTC
>-|TRBJ2-2|-|TRBV2
CASSESTWERFDTGELFF
TGTGCCAGCAGTGAGTCGACGTGGGAGCGGTTCGACACCGGGGAGCTGTTTTTT
>many|TRBJ1-2|-|TRBV19
CASSATGLPGYTF
TGTGCCAGTAGTGCAACAGGGCTTCCTGGCTACACCTTC
>many|TRBJ2-3|-|TRBV12-3/TRBV12-4
CASTSHLGITDTQYF
TGTGCCAGCACCAGCCATCTCGGTATCACAGATACGCAGTATTTT
>many|TRBJ2-3|-|TRBV29-1
CSGSQVSTDTQYF
TGCAGCGGGTCACAGGTTAGCACAGATACGCAGTATTTT
>many|TRBJ2-1|TRBD2|TRBV29-1
CSQTRTSGRAEQFF
TGCAGCCAAACCCGGACTAGCGGGAGGGCGGAGCAGTTCTTC
>few|TRBJ2-2|TRBD2|TRBV6-1
CASSETSGTAGELFF
TGTGCCAGCAGTGAGACTAGCGGGACCGCCGGGGAGCTGTTTTTT
>many|TRBJ2-5|-|TRBV18
CASSGPDSQETQYF
TGTGCCAGCTCGGGTCCGGACAGCCAAGAGACCCAGTACTTC
>-|TRBJ1-4|TRBD1|TRBV3-1
CASSHTGGSGNEKLFF
TGTGCCAGCAGCCATACAGGGGGCTCGGGTAATGAAAAACTGTTTTTT
>many|TRBJ1-2|-|TRBV15
CATSRDRSAPYGYTF
TGTGCCACCAGCAGAGATAGGTCGGCTCCCTATGGCTACACCTTC
>few|TRBJ2-2|TRBD1|TRBV9
CASSVRTGEAGELFF
TGTGCCAGCAGCGTCAGGACAGGGGAGGCCGGGGAGCTGTTTTTT
>many|TRBJ2-1|TRBD2|TRBV11-2
CASSLLGLAGEQFF
TGTGCCAGCAGCTTATTGGGACTAGCGGGCGAGCAGTTCTTC
>many|TRBJ2-6|-|TRBV20-1
CSASSSSNVLTF
TGCAGTGCTAGCTCCTCCTCCAACGTCCTGACTTTC
>few|TRBJ2-3|TRBD1|TRBV20-1
CSARTGFTDTQYF
TGCAGTGCCCGGACAGGGTTCACAGATACGCAGTATTTT
>-|TRBJ2-2|-|TRBV24-1
CATSDLIQGPRPGELFF
TGTGCCACCAGTGATTTGATCCAGGGCCCGAGGCCCGGGGAGCTGTTTTTT
>many|TRBJ1-1|TRBD1|TRBV7-2
CASSLVTGGEAFF
TGTGCCAGCAGCTTAGTGACAGGGGGAGAAGCTTTCTTT
>many|TRBJ1-5|-|TRBV28
CASSRRARLLGQPQHF
TGTGCCAGCAGCCGTCGGGCCAGGTTACTAGGACAGCCCCAGCATTTT
>many|TRBJ2-2|-|TRBV30
CAWRSSGGSGELFF
TGTGCCTGGAGATCGAGCGGAGGGTCCGGGGAGCTGTTTTTT
>-|TRBJ2-5|-|TRBV18
CASSRQGSNQETQYF
TGTGCCAGCTCACGCCAGGGGTCTAACCAAGAGACCCAGTACTTC
>many|TRBJ1-6|TRBD1|TRBV6-1
CASSGGTGQNSPLHF
TGTGCCAGCAGTGGCGGGACAGGACAAAATTCACCCCTCCACTTT
>many|TRBJ2-1|-|TRBV5-7
CASSLGGDCKDNEQFF
TGTGCCAGCAGCTTGGGAGGGGATTGTAAGGACAATGAGCAGTTCTTC
>many|TRBJ2-2|-|TRBV2
CASRSGGLANTGELFF
TGTGCCAGCAGATCAGGGGGACTAGCGAACACCGGGGAGCTGTTTTTT
>-|TRBJ2-3|TRBD1|TRBV25-1
CASSGGTGWADTQYF
TGTGCCAGCAGTGGGGGGACAGGGTGGGCAGATACGCAGTATTTT